The source of this T cell receptor (beta chain) is a study of blood T cells in healthy people across ages. Points from the study as a whole: More naive CD4+ cells and higher diversity marked long-lived donors relative to aged donors. Without sorted subsets, naive and antigen-experienced compartments could not be conclusively compared.

Healthy Russian Caucasian donors spanned ages about 6 to 95 years. The authors drew around 9.3 milliliters of peripheral blood from each donor. Per the germline V gene, CDR1 is SQVTM and CDR2 is ANQGSEA. The CDR3 extends over 11 amino acids. A word on this clonotype: Its specificity is not known.

The second PCR ran roughly 7 to 12 cycles with a sample-barcoded 5' primer and J-beta primers. TCRdb fed the 5' RACE reads into MiXCR, producing one record per CDR3 protein. The table lists 1,100,000 or so distinct CDR3 sequences, under 55% of them singletons. Input material: blood. This receptor was identified in a woman aged 60-70 years in good health. This chain joins TRBV29-1 and TRBJ2-5; D is unclear. The CDR3 region has the DNA TGCGCGGTTTCACCACAAGAGACCCAGTACTTC. This encodes CAVSPQETQYF.